This is a list of T cell receptor beta chains from one sample in a study of OX40 agonist ivuxolimab in advanced cancers. Only in-frame clones appear in the TCRdb table, and some are missing; sequencing was by immunoSEQ multiplex PCR. The table records under 25,000 clones, 79% of them present only once. This material consisted of CD4+ or CD8+ T cells sorted from blood, taken in a trial of the OX40 agonist ivuxolimab. These receptors were collected from an adult with an advanced solid tumor such as melanoma, head and neck, liver or kidney cancer. Each CDR3 is given with its conserved first and last residue. The order of the fields is J gene, D gene, clone size, V gene, CDR3 protein, CDR3 DNA. The D gene is left open where the match is weak. The listing skips clone size in some rows; elsewhere it reads once, few, many or a size class.

TRBJ1-2 | - | - | TRBV28 | CASSEDSYGYTF | TGTGCCAGCAGTGAAGACAGCTATGGCTACACCTTC
TRBJ2-7 | - | - | TRBV5-1 | CASFDSYYEQYF | TGCGCCAGTTTCGACAGTTACTACGAGCAGTACTTC
TRBJ2-6 | - | once | TRBV27 | CASSFLSSGANVLTF | TGTGCCAGCAGTTTTTTAAGCTCTGGGGCCAACGTCCTGACTTTC
TRBJ1-2 | - | - | TRBV5-6 | CASSLGASIYTF | TGTGCCAGCAGCTTGGGGGCTTCCATCTACACCTTC
TRBJ2-7 | - | - | TRBV7-9 | CASSLSYKRPYEQYF | TGTGCCAGCAGCTTGAGTTACAAGAGACCCTACGAGCAGTACTTC
TRBJ1-4 | - | - | TRBV7-6 | CASSFGQGSEKLFF | TGTGCCAGCAGCTTCGGTCAGGGCTCTGAAAAACTGTTTTTT
TRBJ1-1 | - | - | TRBV4-1 | CASSYTLNTEAFF | TGCGCCAGCAGCTACACACTGAACACTGAAGCTTTCTTT
TRBJ1-1 | - | - | TRBV12-5 | CASGLDEAFF | TGTGCTAGTGGTTTGGATGAAGCTTTCTTT
TRBJ1-2 | - | - | TRBV5-1 | CASSLYGNRVTNYGYTF | TGCGCCAGCAGCCTATACGGAAACAGGGTAACTAACTATGGCTACACCTTC
TRBJ1-5 | - | - | TRBV15 | CATSKRPPGGVSNQPQHF | TGTGCCACCAGCAAGCGCCCCCCCGGCGGGGTGAGCAATCAGCCCCAGCATTTT
TRBJ1-2 | - | - | TRBV6-4 | CASSDSGGAYGYTF | TGTGCCAGCAGTGACTCAGGTGGGGCCTATGGCTACACCTTC